This TCR beta chain originates from a study of CDR3 diversity in severe acne. Trimming cost V 5 bases and J 2 bases; bases outside gene matches: 10. The CDR3 sequence is 17 residues long. Looked up from germline, CDR1 is SGHVS and CDR2 is FQNEAQ. TCRdb re-analysed the PCR reads in MiXCR, keeping a single row per CDR3 protein. This table has tens of thousands of distinct CDR3 sequences, 45% to 55% appearing once. This clonotype originated in a male donor with severe acne vulgaris. Sequenced sample: blood. This rearrangement joins TRBV7-8 to TRBJ2-7; 12 bases map to TRBD2. In DNA, the CDR3 is TGTGCCAGCAGCGCGCCCAGACTAGCGGGAGCCCCCTACGAGCAGTACTTC. It specifies CASSAPRLAGAPYEQYF.